Listed here is a single TCR beta chain. Its target is unknown. Germline V gives CDR1 MDHEN, CDR2 SYDVKM. CDR3 length equals 15 residues. The germline V and J ends were trimmed by 4 bases and 5 bases, with 15 bases remaining between them. Primers included in the PCR were 60 Vbeta and 13 Jbeta primers. Sequencing used immunoSEQ multiplex PCR; TCRdb keeps in-frame clones, though not all of them. The sample includes tens of thousands of clones, around 70% of them seen just once. The sample comes from a study of cytomegalovirus exposure and HLA in healthy donors. Study-wide points: Among TCR beta chains, those listed as cytomegalovirus-associated numbered some 160. Later analysis associated a missense DCLRE1C variant with TCR beta V- and J-gene trimming. In a later analysis, DRB1 alleles had the most associated TCRs; HLA-C alleles the fewest. Earlier results showed most TCR beta V segments being productive about 90% or about 30% of the time.

The V call is TRBV28, the J call TRBJ1-5, with D possibly matching TRBD1 (6 bases). The sequence derives from a woman in her forties or fifties in good health and CMV-seronegative. The sample consisted of PBMCs. This CDR3 is CASSSNHRDYQPQHF. The CDR3, as DNA: TGTGCCAGCAGTTCAAACCACAGGGATTATCAGCCCCAGCATTTT.